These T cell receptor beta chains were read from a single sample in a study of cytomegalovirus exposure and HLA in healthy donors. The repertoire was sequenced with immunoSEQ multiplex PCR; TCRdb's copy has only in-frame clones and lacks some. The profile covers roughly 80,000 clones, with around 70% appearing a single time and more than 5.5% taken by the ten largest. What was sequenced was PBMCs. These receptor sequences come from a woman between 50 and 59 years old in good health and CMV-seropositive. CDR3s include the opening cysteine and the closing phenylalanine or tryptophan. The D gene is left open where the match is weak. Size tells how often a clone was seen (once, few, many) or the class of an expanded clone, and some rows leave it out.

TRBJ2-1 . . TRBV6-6 TGTGCCAGCAGTTACTCGAGGAGAAAGAACTACAATGAGCAGTTCTTC CASSYSRRKNYNEQFF
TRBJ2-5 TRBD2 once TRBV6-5 TGTGCCAGCAGCCCTCCGGGACTAGCGGGATGTTACTTC CASSPPGLAGCYF
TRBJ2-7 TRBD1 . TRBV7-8 TGTGCCAGCAGCGCACAGGGGAACTCCTACGAGCAGTACTTC CASSAQGNSYEQYF
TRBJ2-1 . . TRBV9 TGTGCCAGCAGCGTAGAGTCAGAACCTTACAATGAGCAGTTCTTC CASSVESEPYNEQFF
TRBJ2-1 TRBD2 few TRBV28 TGTGCCAGCAGTCTGGGACGGGAGGAGTTCTTC CASSLGREEFF
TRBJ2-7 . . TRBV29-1 TGCAGCGTTGGAGGCCTCGGGCTAGCAGCTGCCGGGCAGTACTTC CSVGGLGLAAAGQYF
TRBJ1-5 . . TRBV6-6 TGTGCCAGCAGTTACCACTATAGCAATCAGCCCCAGCATTTT CASSYHYSNQPQHF
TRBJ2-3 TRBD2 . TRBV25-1 TGTGCCAGCAGTATTAGCGGGACAGATACGCAGTATTTT CASSISGTDTQYF
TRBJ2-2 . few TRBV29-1 TGCAGCGCCTTCTTGAGTACCGGGGAGCTGTTTTTT CSAFLSTGELFF
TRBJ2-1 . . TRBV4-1 TGCGCCAGCAGCCAGCCAGGGTCCTACAATGAGCAGTTCTTC CASSQPGSYNEQFF
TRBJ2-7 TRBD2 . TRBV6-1 TGTGCCAGCAGTGCAAGCGGGACTGCCTACGAGCAGTACTTC CASSASGTAYEQYF
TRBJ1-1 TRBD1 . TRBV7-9 TGTGCCAGCAGCGCATCAGGGGGCGTAGGGGTGAACACTGAAGCTTTCTTT CASSASGGVGVNTEAFF
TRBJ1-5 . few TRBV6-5 TGTGCCAGCGTTGGGGGGTCCAGCAGCAATCAGCCCCAGCATTTT CASVGGSSSNQPQHF
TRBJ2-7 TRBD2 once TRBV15 TGTGCCACCAGCAGAGAAGGGGTAGCGGGAGGGGAGCAGTACTTC CATSREGVAGGEQYF
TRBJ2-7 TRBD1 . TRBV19 TGTGCCAGTAGTATGGGGGACAGACCCTACGAGCAGTACTTC CASSMGDRPYEQYF
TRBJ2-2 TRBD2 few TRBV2 TGTGCCAGCTCATCGGGACTAGCACTGGGCGGGGAGCTGTTTTTT CASSSGLALGGELFF
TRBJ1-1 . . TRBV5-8 TGTGCCAGCAGCTTGGGAACAGGGTGGACCACTGAAGCTTTCTTT CASSLGTGWTTEAFF
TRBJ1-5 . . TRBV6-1 TGTGCCAGCAGTGAATGGAGGAATCAGCCCCAGCATTTT CASSEWRNQPQHF
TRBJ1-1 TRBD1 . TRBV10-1 TGCGCCAGCAGCCTGGGACAGGGAAGCACTGAAGCTTTCTTT CASSLGQGSTEAFF
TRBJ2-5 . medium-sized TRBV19 TGTGCCAGTAGTATCATGGAGGGAGAGACCCAGTACTTC CASSIMEGETQYF
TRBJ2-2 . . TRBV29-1 TGCAGCGTTGACGGACTGTCGAACACCGGGGAGCTGTTTTTT CSVDGLSNTGELFF
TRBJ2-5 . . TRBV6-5 TGTGCCAGCAGTTACGCGGGACCTCAAGAGACCCAGTACTTC CASSYAGPQETQYF
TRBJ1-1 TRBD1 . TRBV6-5 TGTGCCAGCAGCTGGGACAGGAGGAACACTGAAGCTTTCTTT CASSWDRRNTEAFF
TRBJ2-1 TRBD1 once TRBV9 TGTGCCAGCAGCGAGGACAGGGGGCGCATACATGAGCAGTTCTTC CASSEDRGRIHEQFF
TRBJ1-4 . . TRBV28 TGTGCCAGCAGTTTAGGCCCTCCGGACAGAGTTGAAAAACTGTTTTTT CASSLGPPDRVEKLFF
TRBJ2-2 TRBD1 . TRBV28 TGTGCCAGCATTAACAAGCACCGGGACAGGGGGTACACCGGGGAGCTGTTTTTT CASINKHRDRGYTGELFF
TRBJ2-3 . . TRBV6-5 TGTGCCAGCAGCACCCGGGACTCCCCCGGAGATACGCAGTATTTT CASSTRDSPGDTQYF
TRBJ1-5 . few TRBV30 TGTGCCTGGAGTGTAAGTCGACTCGGGCAGGGGAGTAATCAGCCCCAGCATTTT CAWSVSRLGQGSNQPQHF
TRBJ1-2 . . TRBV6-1 TGTGCCAGCAGTGAATCGAGGGACTATGGCTACACCTTC CASSESRDYGYTF
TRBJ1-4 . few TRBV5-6 TGTGCCAGCAGCTTGTTAGGGGATGAAAAACTGTTTTTT CASSLLGDEKLFF
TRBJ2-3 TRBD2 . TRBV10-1 TGCGCCAGCAGTGAGCGGACTAGCGGGAGTAGGGATACGCAGTATTTT CASSERTSGSRDTQYF
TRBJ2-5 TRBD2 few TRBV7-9 TGTGCCAGCAGGGGGACTAGCGGCCCCCCGTCCCAGTACTTC CASRGTSGPPSQYF
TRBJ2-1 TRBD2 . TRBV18 TGTGCCAGCTCACCACCTTCCAGCGGGAGGTACAATGAGCAGTTCTTC CASSPPSSGRYNEQFF
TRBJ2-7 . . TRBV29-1 TGCAGCGTCTCGACTCTTAGGGGCTACGAGCAGTACTTC CSVSTLRGYEQYF
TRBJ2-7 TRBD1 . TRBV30 TGTGCCTGGAACCCGGGACAGGCCTACGAGCAGTACTTC CAWNPGQAYEQYF
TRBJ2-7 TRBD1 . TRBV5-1 TGCGCCAGCAGCGCACTGACAGGGAGCGAGCAGTACTTC CASSALTGSEQYF